This T cell receptor (beta chain) is drawn from a study of human T cells and chemical hapten exposure. Study as a whole: Skin on the upper inner arm, about 2 cm by about 2 cm in size, was sensitized with 2% DPC.

The sample's time point: pre-sensitization, week 0. Treatment in this sample: therapeutic diphenylcyclopropenone sensitization with weekly scalp DPC. Study findings and constraints: Clustering by CDR3 similarity yielded significantly more large clusters from expanded TCRs than controls.

The CDR3 covers 15 residues. Germline-derived CDR1 and CDR2 are LGHNA and YSLEER. The V and J ends lost 3 bases and 3 bases, in that order; junction bases with no gene match: 5. The library gave individual cDNA molecules unique molecular identifiers. One entry per CDR3 protein, called by TCRdb with MiXCR from the RACE reads. The repertoire holds 280,000 or so distinct CDR3 sequences, with about 7.7% as singletons. Remarks on this clonotype: As yet, its antigen is unknown.

Sequences were derived from whole blood, sampled in connection with sensitization to the hapten diphenylcyclopropenone (DPC). The genes are TRBV4-3 and TRBJ1-5, with 7 nucleotides matching TRBD1. The receptor was derived from a young man with alopecia areata. Some clones in this sample may be carry-over from other donors' samples. CDR3 nucleotide sequence: TGCGCCAGCAGCCAGGACAGGACAGACAATCAGCCCCAGCATTTT. It translates to CASSQDRTDNQPQHF.